Below, one TCR beta chain is given with its context. Only in-frame clones appear in the TCRdb table, and some are missing; sequencing was by immunoSEQ multiplex PCR. The sample records around 370,000 clones, more than 75% being singletons. Trimming at V came to 8 bases and at J to 2 bases, leaving 8 bases not matched to a gene. Germline lookup yields CDR1 MNHEY and CDR2 SVGAGI. The CDR3 sequence is 14 residues long. This sample was included in a study of blood T cell repertoires in COVID-19. Whole-study context: Donors in the United States, Italy and Spain gave samples during acute or convalescent COVID-19.

J is TRBJ1-2 and V is TRBV6-5, with 7 bases lining up with TRBD1. This clonotype was sampled from a woman aged 18-29 years who had recovered from COVID-19. Sequencing was performed on PBMCs or T cells enriched from blood (not recorded which). CDR3 nucleotides: TGTGCCAGCGAACTCGGACAGGCCAACTATGGCTACACCTTC. It codes for CASELGQANYGYTF.